This TCR beta chain was sequenced during a study of neoadjuvant anti-PD-1 for oral cavity cancer. Study findings and constraints: Only a few patients per response group were TCR-analyzed; validation needed. Post-nivolumab, blood T cell clonality was significantly elevated in non-responders.

Points on this clone: Its antigen is unknown.

Time point noted: after neoadjuvant nivolumab, at surgical resection. These oral cavity squamous cell carcinomas were HPV-negative and locally advanced. The CDR3 has 15 amino acids. The germline V gene has CDR1 SGHDT and CDR2 YYEEEE. Between the trimmed V and J ends, which lost 4 bases and 0 bases, there was a span of 11 bases. The table came from immunoSEQ multiplex PCR; TCRdb's copy has only in-frame clones and leaves some out. The sample includes thousands of clones, 65% to 70% of them seen just once. The specimen comprised PBMCs, sampled after nivolumab (anti-PD-1) treatment. This receptor was taken from a person aged 35-79 years with oral cavity squamous cell carcinoma. The genes are TRBV5-6 and TRBJ1-3; D uncertain. This chain's CDR3 is CASSAQTDSGNTIYF. The CDR3 DNA reads as TGTGCCAGCAGCGCCCAAACCGACTCTGGAAACACCATATATTTT.